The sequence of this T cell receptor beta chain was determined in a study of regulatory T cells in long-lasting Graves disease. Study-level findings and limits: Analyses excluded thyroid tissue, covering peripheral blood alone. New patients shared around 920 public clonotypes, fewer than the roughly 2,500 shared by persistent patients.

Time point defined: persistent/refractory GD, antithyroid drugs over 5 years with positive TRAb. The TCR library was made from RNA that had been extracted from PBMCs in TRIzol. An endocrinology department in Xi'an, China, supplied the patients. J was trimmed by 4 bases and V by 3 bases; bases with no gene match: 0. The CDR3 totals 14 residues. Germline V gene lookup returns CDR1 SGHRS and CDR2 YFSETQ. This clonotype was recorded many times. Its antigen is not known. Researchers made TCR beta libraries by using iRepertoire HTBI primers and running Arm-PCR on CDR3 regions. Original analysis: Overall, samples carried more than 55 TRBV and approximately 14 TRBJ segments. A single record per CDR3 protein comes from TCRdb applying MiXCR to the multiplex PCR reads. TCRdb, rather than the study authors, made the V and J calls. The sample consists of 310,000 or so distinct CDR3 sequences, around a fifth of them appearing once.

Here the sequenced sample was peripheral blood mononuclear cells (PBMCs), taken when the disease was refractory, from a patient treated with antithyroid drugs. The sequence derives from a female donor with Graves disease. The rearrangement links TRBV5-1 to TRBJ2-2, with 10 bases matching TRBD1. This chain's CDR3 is CASSWTGGTGELFF. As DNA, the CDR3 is TGCGCCAGCAGCTGGACAGGGGGCACCGGGGAGCTGTTTTTT.